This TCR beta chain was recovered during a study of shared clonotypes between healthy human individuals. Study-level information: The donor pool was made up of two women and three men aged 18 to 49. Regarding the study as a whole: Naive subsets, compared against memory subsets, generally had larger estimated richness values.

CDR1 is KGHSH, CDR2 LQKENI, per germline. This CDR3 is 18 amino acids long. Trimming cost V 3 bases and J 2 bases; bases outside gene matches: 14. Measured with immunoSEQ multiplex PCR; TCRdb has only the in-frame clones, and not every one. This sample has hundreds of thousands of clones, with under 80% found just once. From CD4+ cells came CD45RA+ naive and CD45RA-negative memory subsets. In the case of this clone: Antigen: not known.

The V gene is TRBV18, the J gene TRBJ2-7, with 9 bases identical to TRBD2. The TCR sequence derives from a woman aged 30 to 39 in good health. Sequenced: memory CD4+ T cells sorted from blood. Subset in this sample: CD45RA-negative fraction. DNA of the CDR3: TGTGCCAGCTCACCCCCGCCCCTTAGCGGGAGATTCCCCTACGAGCAGTACTTC. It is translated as CASSPPPLSGRFPYEQYF. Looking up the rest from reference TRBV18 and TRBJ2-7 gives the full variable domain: NAGVMQNPRHLVRRRGQEARLRCSPMKGHSHVYWYRQLPEEGLKFMVYLQKENIIDESGMPKERFSAEFPKEGPSILRIQQVVRGDSAAYFCASSPPPLSGRFPYEQYFGPGTRLTVT.